Following are 16 T cell receptor beta chains from one sample sequenced in a study of T cell responses to AZD1222 COVID-19 vaccine. The method was immunoSEQ multiplex PCR; TCRdb's version includes in-frame clones alone and lacks a portion of them. Of about 160,000 clones listed, 90% to 95% are singletons. This specimen consisted of peripheral blood, obtained on day 0 of AZD1222 vaccination. The receptors were gathered from an adult in good health.

This clone appeared once. The rearrangement links TRBV6-2 or TRBV6-3 to TRBJ1-6, with TRBD1 matching over 12 bases. Germline V CDR1 and CDR2: MNHEY, SVGEGT. Trimming cost V 2 bases and J 10 bases; bases outside gene matches: 0. The CDR3 extends over 14 amino acids. The CDR3 coding sequence is TGTGCCAGCAGTTACGGGACAGGGGGCTCACCCCTCCACTTT. Its protein is CASSYGTGGSPLHF.

The V gene is TRBV5-1, the J gene TRBJ1-2; 8 nucleotides align to TRBD1. The trim removed 0 bases at V and 2 bases at J, leaving 3 bases unmatched. The germline CDR1 and CDR2 sequences are SGHRS and YFSETQ. The CDR3 totals 15 residues. The chain's CDR3 is CASSLGDRLNYGYTF. CDR3 DNA: TGCGCCAGCAGCTTGGGGGACAGGCTAAACTATGGCTACACCTTC.

This clone was counted only a few times. The chain combines TRBV19 with TRBJ1-1; D unresolved. The ends were cut back, 2 bases at V and 1 base at J, with 8 bases in the middle. This CDR3 contains 14 residues. Looked up from germline, CDR1 is LNHDA and CDR2 is SQIVND (reference sequence). Here the CDR3 reads CASSISRANTEAFF. The CDR3 DNA reads as TGTGCCAGTAGTATATCCAGAGCGAACACTGAAGCTTTCTTT.

CDR3 nucleotide sequence: TGTGCCAGCAGGACAGGGGGAACCATAAACTATGGCTACACCTTC. This translates into CASRTGGTINYGYTF. The V call is TRBV28, the J call TRBJ1-2; 9 nucleotides align to TRBD1. CDR1 MDHEN and CDR2 SYDVKM come from the germline V gene. V trimming: 6 bases; J trimming: 2 bases; junction bases outside the gene matches: 7. This CDR3 region has 15 residues.

This clone was detected only once. The CDR3 region is CASSSRWETEAFF. DNA of the CDR3: TGTGCCAGCAGCTCCCGATGGGAGACTGAAGCTTTCTTT. The chain combines TRBV7-3 with TRBJ1-1; D remains ambiguous. Germline CDR1 is SGHTA and CDR2 is FQGTGA. V was trimmed by 4 bases and J by 5 bases, leaving 11 bases between them. This CDR3 is built from 13 residues. The full variable domain, rest sourced from reference TRBV7-3 and TRBJ1-1, is GAGVSQTPSNKVTEKGKYVELRCDPISGHTALYWYRQSLGQGPEFLIYFQGTGAADDSGLPNDRFFAVRPEGSVSTLKIQRTERGDSAVYLCASSSRWETEAFFGQGTRLTVV.

The J gene is TRBJ1-6, the V gene TRBV3-1 (or the pseudogene TRBV3-2); TRBD1 might be the D (6 bases). The V end lost 4 bases, the J end lost 6 bases, and 13 bases lay between the germline ends. The CDR3 length is 15 residues. CDR1 and CDR2 (germline): LGHDT, YNNKEL (reference sequence). The DNA for the CDR3 is TGTGCCAGCAGCCGACTGGACAGTACTAATTCACCCCTCCACTTT. Translating gives CASSRLDSTNSPLHF.

The chain recombines TRBV19 with TRBJ2-2; 8 bases line up with TRBD1. The germline gives CDR1 LNHDA, CDR2 SQIVND (reference sequence). The CDR3 totals 14 residues. V lost 4 bases, J lost 5 bases, and 3 bases stayed unmatched. The CDR3 bases are TGTGCCAGTAGTAGTACAGGGGGGACCGGGGAGCTGTTTTTT. Protein: CASSSTGGTGELFF. The full variable domain, in which reference TRBV19 and TRBJ2-2 provide the parts outside the CDR3, is DGGITQSPKYLFRKEGQNVTLSCEQNLNHDAMYWYRQDPGQGLRLIYYSQIVNDFQKGDIAEGYSVSREKKESFPLTVTSAQKNPTAFYLCASSSTGGTGELFFGEGSRLTVL.

The DNA of the CDR3 is TGCGCCAGCAGATTGACTAGCGGAAATGAGCAGTTCTTC. Protein: CASRLTSGNEQFF. The chain joins TRBV10-2 to TRBJ2-1; TRBD2 agrees at 9 bases. Germline V CDR1 and CDR2: WSHSY, SAAADI. The CDR3 is 13 residues long. The V and J ends lost 6 bases and 7 bases, in that order; junction bases with no gene match: 4.

The V gene is TRBV30, the J gene TRBJ1-1, with D unclear. Germline V gives CDR1 GTSNPN, CDR2 SVGIG (reference sequence). V lost 0 bases to trimming and J lost 0 bases, with 11 bases between them. The CDR3 covers 15 residues. The CDR3 spells CAWSVQRTMNTEAFF. CDR3 bases: TGTGCCTGGAGTGTACAGAGGACGATGAACACTGAAGCTTTCTTT.

The V call is TRBV7-2, the J call TRBJ1-5; no clear D. The germline V and J ends were trimmed by 1 base and 0 bases, with 7 bases remaining between them. CDR3 length equals 15 residues. Germline values: CDR1 SGHTA, CDR2 FQGNSA. This chain's CDR3 is CASSLESASNQPQHF. CDR3 nucleotide sequence: TGTGCCAGCAGCTTAGAGAGTGCTAGCAATCAGCCCCAGCATTTT.

This chain connects TRBV5-5 to TRBJ2-5; the D gene is possibly TRBD1 (5 bases). Trimming stripped 4 bases from V and 2 bases from J, with 9 bases between. The CDR3 totals 13 residues. Per the germline V gene, CDR1 is SGHKS and CDR2 is YYEKEE (reference sequence). CDR3 nucleotide sequence: TGTGCCAGCAGCCCGGACATACAAGAGACCCAGTACTTC. Translation: CASSPDIQETQYF.

This rearrangement joins TRBV27 to TRBJ1-1; 7 bases fit TRBD1. With 2 bases clipped from V and 7 bases from J, the junction kept 10 bases outside the gene matches. Germline CDR1 is MNHEY and CDR2 is SMNVEV (reference sequence). The CDR3 runs to 15 residues. DNA of the CDR3: TGTGCCAGCAGTTTAGGAGGGGGCGGTCGGCGTGAAGCTTTCTTT. It is translated as CASSLGGGGRREAFF.

J is TRBJ2-7 and V is TRBV6-1; 11 positions match TRBD2. CDR1 MNHNS and CDR2 SASEGT come from the germline V gene. This CDR3 is 17 amino acids long. V lost 4 bases, J lost 2 bases, and 10 bases stayed unmatched. CDR3 DNA sequence: TGTGCCAGCAGTGCTACTCCCGGGACTAGCGGTACCTACGAGCAGTACTTC. Its protein is CASSATPGTSGTYEQYF.

This clone has just one count. This sequence joins TRBV28 and TRBJ2-1, with TRBD1 identical over 7 bases. This CDR3 spans 13 amino acids. CDR1 MDHEN and CDR2 SYDVKM come from the germline V gene. V trimming: 6 bases; J trimming: 4 bases; junction bases outside the gene matches: 3. The CDR3, as DNA: TGTGCCAGCAGCTGGGACAGATACAATGAGCAGTTCTTC. This gives the protein CASSWDRYNEQFF.

The genes are TRBV7-9 and TRBJ2-5; 8 bases map to TRBD1. This CDR3 is 15 amino acids long. Germline V gene lookup returns CDR1 SEHNR and CDR2 FQNEAQ (reference sequence). The ends lost 7 bases at V and 4 bases at J; junction bases unmatched: 11. CDR3 in amino acids: CASNLGTGGTETQYF. The CDR3 DNA reads TGTGCCAGCAATCTAGGAACAGGGGGGACAGAGACCCAGTACTTC.

The rearrangement joins TRBV5-1 to TRBJ2-1; D possibly corresponds to TRBD1 (6 bases). Germline CDR1 is SGHRS and CDR2 is YFSETQ. The germline V and J ends were trimmed by 4 bases and 0 bases, with 11 bases remaining between them. The CDR3 is 15 residues long. The chain's CDR3 is CASSRTGISYNEQFF. CDR3 DNA sequence: TGCGCCAGCAGCCGAACAGGGATCTCCTACAATGAGCAGTTCTTC.